This TCR beta chain was profiled in a study of CD8+ T cells in alopecia areata. Once RNA had been extracted, it was reverse transcribed into cDNA to act as the sequencing template. Clones were read by immunoSEQ multiplex PCR, and TCRdb kept only the in-frame ones, dropping some. The profile covers about 210,000 clones, with less than 75% appearing a single time and roughly 1.5% taken by the ten largest. Described treatment: oral pan-JAK inhibitor, 5-10 mg twice daily. The CDR3 runs to 18 residues. Per germline, CDR1 SGHTA and CDR2 FQGNSA. Deletions cut 5 bases from V and 5 bases from J, with 24 bases between.

The sequencing used CD4+ T cells sorted from blood, collected at week 4, from a patient treated with tofacitinib. The chain is built from TRBV7-2 and TRBJ2-2, with a tentative D call TRBD1 (6 bases). The origin of this receptor is a human donor with alopecia areata. The DNA of the CDR3 is TGTGCCAGCAGCCGTTCCACAGGGTTCGGCGGTATAACCGGGGAGCTGTTTTTT. This sequence encodes CASSRSTGFGGITGELFF. Complete variable domain (other parts from reference TRBV7-2 and TRBJ2-2): GAGVSQSPSNKVTEKGKDVELRCDPISGHTALYWYRQSLGQGLEFLIYFQGNSAPDKSGLPSDRFSAERTGGSVSTLTIQRTQQEDSAVYLCASSRSTGFGGITGELFFGEGSRLTVL.